This T cell receptor beta chain was sequenced in a study of response to subunit inactivated influenza vaccine. Study results and caveats: Researchers suggested that each seasonal influenza vaccination recruits few new T cells.

TCRdb ran MiXCR on the RT-PCR reads and lists one entry per CDR3 protein. This table has 500,000 or so distinct CDR3 sequences, approximately 10% appearing once. A note on this clonotype: Antigen: not known.

This CDR3 contains 15 residues. J lost 3 bases, V lost 5 bases, and 10 bases had no gene match. Germline CDR1 MNHEY, CDR2 SVGEGT. This TCR derives from a man over 45 who received an inactivated influenza vaccine. Material: PBMCs from blood, obtained roughly 47 days after vaccination. The chain is built from TRBV6-2 or TRBV6-3 and TRBJ2-7; 7 nucleotides align to TRBD2. The chain's CDR3 is CASSHDGGTIYEQYF. The DNA for the CDR3 is TGTGCCAGCAGTCACGACGGGGGGACCATCTACGAGCAGTACTTC.